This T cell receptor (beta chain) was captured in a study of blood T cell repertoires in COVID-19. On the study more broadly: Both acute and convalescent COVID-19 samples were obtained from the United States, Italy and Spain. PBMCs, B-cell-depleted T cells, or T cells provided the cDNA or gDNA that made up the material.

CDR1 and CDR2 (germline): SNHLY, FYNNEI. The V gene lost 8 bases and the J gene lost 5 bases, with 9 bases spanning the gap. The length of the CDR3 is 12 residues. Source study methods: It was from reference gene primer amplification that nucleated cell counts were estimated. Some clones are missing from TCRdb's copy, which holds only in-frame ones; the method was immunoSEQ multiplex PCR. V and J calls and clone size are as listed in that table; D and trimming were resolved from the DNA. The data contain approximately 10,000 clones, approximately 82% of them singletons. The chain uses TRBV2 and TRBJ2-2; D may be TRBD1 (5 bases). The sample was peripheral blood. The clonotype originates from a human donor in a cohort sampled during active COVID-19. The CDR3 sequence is CASQGWTGELFF. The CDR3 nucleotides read TGTGCCAGCCAGGGATGGACCGGGGAGCTGTTTTTT.